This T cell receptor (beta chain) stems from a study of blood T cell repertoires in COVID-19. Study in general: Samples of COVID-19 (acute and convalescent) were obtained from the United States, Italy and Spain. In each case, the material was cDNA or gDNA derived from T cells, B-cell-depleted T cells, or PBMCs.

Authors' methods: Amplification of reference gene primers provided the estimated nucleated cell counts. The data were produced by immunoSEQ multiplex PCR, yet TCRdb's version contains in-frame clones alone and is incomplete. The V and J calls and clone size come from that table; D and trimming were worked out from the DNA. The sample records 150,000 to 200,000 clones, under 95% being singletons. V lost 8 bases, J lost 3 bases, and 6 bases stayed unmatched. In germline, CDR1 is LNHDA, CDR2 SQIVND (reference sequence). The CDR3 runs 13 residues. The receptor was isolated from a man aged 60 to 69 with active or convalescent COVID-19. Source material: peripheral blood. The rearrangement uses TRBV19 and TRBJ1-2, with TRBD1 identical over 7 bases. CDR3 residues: CASHRGPYYGYTF. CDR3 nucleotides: TGTGCCAGTCACAGGGGTCCGTACTATGGCTACACCTTC.